Listed below are T cell receptor beta chains from one sample, sequenced in a study of vaccination effects on CD4 cells after COVID-19. Here immunoSEQ multiplex PCR was the method, and the copy in TCRdb shows in-frame clones only, minus some. This sample has roughly 27,000 clones, with approximately 80% found just once. These TCRs are of unknown antigen specificity. Material: CD4+ T cells from PBMCs cultured with HCoV-NL63 spike peptides, obtained before COVID-19 vaccination. The receptor set was obtained from a human donor who had a prior SARS-CoV-2 infection. Each CDR3 is given with its conserved first and last residue. Each record gives: V gene, CDR3 length, clone size, D gene, J gene, CDR3 DNA, CDR3 protein. A D gene is named only where the DNA matches it firmly. The size field is filled for only some rows; it gives once, few, many or a size class.

TRBV5-4,16,NA,TRBD1,TRBJ2-5,TGTGCCAGCAGCTTCGACAGGGGGCTTGCTCGGGAGACCCAGTACTTC,CASSFDRGLARETQYF
TRBV4-1,15,NA,NA,TRBJ1-2,TGCGCCAGCAGCCAAGATGGACGGCAAAGCTATGGCTACACCTTC,CASSQDGRQSYGYTF
TRBV11-2,13,few,NA,TRBJ2-5,TGTGCCAGCAGCTTTAGCCCTCAAGAGACCCAGTACTTC,CASSFSPQETQYF
TRBV7-9,13,NA,NA,TRBJ1-1,TGTGCCAGCAGCTTTGACACGAACACTGAAGCTTTCTTT,CASSFDTNTEAFF
TRBV30,14,NA,TRBD2,TRBJ2-5,TGTGCCCTGGGGGTGGCGGGAGGTGGGGAGACCCAGTACTTC,CALGVAGGGETQYF
TRBV4-1,16,NA,TRBD2,TRBJ2-7,TGCGCCAGCAGCCAAGAAATAAGGCGGGAGACCTACGAGCAGTACTTC,CASSQEIRRETYEQYF
TRBV27,16,few,NA,TRBJ1-1,TGTGCCAGCAGTCCTCTCGGCGGCAGGGGAATCACTGAAGCTTTCTTT,CASSPLGGRGITEAFF
TRBV30,17,NA,TRBD1,TRBJ1-3,TGTGCCTGGAGTGTATCCGGGACAGGGCTATACGGAAACACCATATATTTT,CAWSVSGTGLYGNTIYF
TRBV25-1,14,NA,NA,TRBJ2-2,TGTGCCAGCACCCCTAATCGGGGGACCGGGGAGCTGTTTTTT,CASTPNRGTGELFF
TRBV4-2,14,once,NA,TRBJ2-5,TGTGCCAGCAGCCAAGTTGGGGCAGAAGAGACCCAGTACTTC,CASSQVGAEETQYF
TRBV9,13,NA,NA,TRBJ2-1,TGTGCCAGCAGCGTAACGGGGGCTGGTGAGCAGTTCTTC,CASSVTGAGEQFF
TRBV9,15,NA,TRBD2,TRBJ2-1,TGTGCCAGCAGCGTTCGAGCGGGAACCTACAATGAGCAGTTCTTC,CASSVRAGTYNEQFF
TRBV10-3,16,NA,TRBD2,TRBJ2-5,TGTGCCATCAGTGGGACTAGCGGGGGCCCGGGGGAGACCCAGTACTTC,CAISGTSGGPGETQYF
TRBV12-3/TRBV12-4,12,NA,TRBD1,TRBJ2-1,TGTGCCAGCAGTGGTGGAGACAGGGGACAGTTCTTC,CASSGGDRGQFF
TRBV5-4,18,NA,NA,TRBJ2-1,TGTGCCAGCAGCTTAGGGCCAACAGGGCTTCCCTCCTACAATGAGCAGTTCTTC,CASSLGPTGLPSYNEQFF
TRBV11-2,15,few,TRBD1,TRBJ1-2,TGTGCCAGCAGCTTAGAGTTAGGGGGCGGCTATGGCTACACCTTC,CASSLELGGGYGYTF
TRBV10-3,13,NA,TRBD2,TRBJ2-7,TGTGCCATCAGTGAGGTAGCGGGGGGTGAGCAGTACTTC,CAISEVAGGEQYF
TRBV5-6,12,few,NA,TRBJ1-2,TGTGCCAGCAGCCGAGGATTATATGGCTACACCTTC,CASSRGLYGYTF
TRBV7-2,13,few,NA,TRBJ1-2,TGTGCCAGCAGCGCTAGAGGGCCCTGGGGCTACACCTTC,CASSARGPWGYTF
TRBV24-1,15,NA,NA,TRBJ2-7,TGTGCCACCAGCGTACCGGGAGTGGGATGGGACGAGCAGTACTTC,CATSVPGVGWDEQYF
TRBV30,14,NA,NA,TRBJ2-4,TGTGCCTGGAGTGAATCCCTACGCGAAAACATTCAGTACTTC,CAWSESLRENIQYF
TRBV5-1,15,NA,TRBD1,TRBJ2-3,TGCGCCAGCAGCCAAGAGACAGGGGGGTCAGATACGCAGTATTTT,CASSQETGGSDTQYF
TRBV7-2,15,NA,NA,TRBJ2-5,TGTGCCAGCAGCTTATTCTCCACAGGTCAAGAGACCCAGTACTTC,CASSLFSTGQETQYF
TRBV6-5,14,NA,NA,TRBJ1-1,TGTGCCAGCAACGCGGGGCGGACGAACACTGAAGCTTTCTTT,CASNAGRTNTEAFF
TRBV7-2,19,once,TRBD2,TRBJ2-2,TGTGCCAGCAGCTTACGAGGTGGTGGTAGCGGGGGAAGAACCGGGGAGCTGTTTTTT,CASSLRGGGSGGRTGELFF
TRBV10-3,17,NA,NA,TRBJ1-6,TGTGCCATCAGTGAGTCAACAGCCTCACCGAATAATTCACCCCTCCACTTT,CAISESTASPNNSPLHF
TRBV19,14,NA,TRBD2,TRBJ2-4,TGTGCCAGTAGTAGGGGACTAGACCCAAACATTCAGTACTTC,CASSRGLDPNIQYF
TRBV6-2/TRBV6-3,14,NA,NA,TRBJ2-5,TGTGCCAGCAGTTACACCACGGAGTCCGGGACCCAGTACTTC,CASSYTTESGTQYF
TRBV7-2,19,NA,TRBD2,TRBJ2-3,TGTGCCAGCAGTTATCGCATTAGCGGGAGGTACGGTCGGACAGATACGCAGTATTTT,CASSYRISGRYGRTDTQYF
TRBV4-3,15,NA,NA,TRBJ2-1,TGCGCCAGCAGCCAAGATCAACCCCCTGGCAATGAGCAGTTCTTC,CASSQDQPPGNEQFF
TRBV5-8,14,once,NA,TRBJ1-1,TGTGCCAGCAGCTTTCGGGGCTTAGGCACTGAAGCTTTCTTT,CASSFRGLGTEAFF
TRBV2,18,NA,NA,TRBJ2-1,TGTGCCAGCAGTAGACAGGGAATGGGGCGGGGGATAAACAATGAGCAGTTCTTC,CASSRQGMGRGINNEQFF
TRBV5-1,15,once,NA,TRBJ2-7,TGCGCCAGCAGCCTACTGGCGGGTTTCGGTTACGAGCAGTACTTC,CASSLLAGFGYEQYF
TRBV19,13,NA,TRBD2,TRBJ2-2,TGTGCTGCTGGCGGGAGGAACACCGGGGAGCTGTTTTTT,CAAGGRNTGELFF
TRBV6-1,15,once,TRBD1,TRBJ2-5,TGTGCCAGCAGTGAAGCAGGCCAGGGGGAAGAGACCCAGTACTTC,CASSEAGQGEETQYF
TRBV4-1,16,NA,TRBD2,TRBJ2-2,TGCGCCAGCAGACAACTTCTAGCGGGAGGCACCGGGGAGCTGTTTTTT,CASRQLLAGGTGELFF
TRBV5-1,16,NA,NA,TRBJ2-3,TGCGCCAGCAGCTTGGGGCCGTCTCGGGGCACAGATACGCAGTATTTT,CASSLGPSRGTDTQYF
TRBV5-4,15,NA,NA,TRBJ2-7,TGTGCCAGCAGCTTGGAGCTCTCCTGGGGGCTCGAGCAGTACTTC,CASSLELSWGLEQYF
TRBV2,14,NA,NA,TRBJ1-4,TGTGCCAGCAGTGAAAGGGGGAGGGCTGAAAAACTGTTTTTT,CASSERGRAEKLFF
TRBV2,13,NA,NA,TRBJ2-2,TGTGCCAGCAGTGTCGGAGTCACCGGGGAGCTGTTTTTT,CASSVGVTGELFF